This T cell receptor (beta chain) was sequenced in a study of shared T cell receptors in the human thymus (dated by TCRdb to the early 2020s). In terms of the full investigation: The study examined how the human thymus generates shared, self-reactive T-cell receptor alpha chains.

Concerning this clone itself: No antigen is known for it. No much larger clone is present one base from it, and per-base qualities are unavailable.

Taken from the germline V gene (reference sequence), the CDR1 and CDR2 loops are SEHNR and FQNEAQ. Reading from cysteine to phenylalanine, the CDR3 counts 15 amino acids. Only the CDR3 DNA is retained, 45 bases long and in frame from the first base. Between the V and J ends, shortened by 5 bases and 0 bases respectively, the junction contains 10 bases. The method behind the library was the immunoSEQ multiplex PCR assay. TCRdb provides this immuneACCESS table in a form limited to in-frame rearrangements. Some clones are lacking; in checked studies, under half of them reflect an unresolved V gene, and why the rest are absent is not known. For this sample the table gives more than 550,000 clones, of which roughly 88% were detected only once. The ten largest account for 0.0095% to 0.013% of the sample. The same data also went into a second study, on human thymus T cells. According to the second study: In Finland, the donors were immunologically healthy infants who were having open corrective cardiac surgery for congenital heart defects. The thymus tissue came from surgical resects taken out during corrective cardiac surgery. Biased V and J gene segment usage appeared to be present in both thymic and peripheral blood repertoires. The related research found that thymic TCR repertoires overlapped highly between unrelated individuals. TCR alpha and beta repertoires from fewer than ten infant thymus samples and a few related peripheral blood samples were characterized in the study. The infant donors were roughly 6 to 244 days old, and the cohort included several males and two females. Thymocytes were freed from the tissue by mechanical means and kept at -70 degrees C as pellets of about 9-30 million cells. Genomic DNA was extracted from frozen cell pellets with a QIAsymphony instrument. TCRB and TCRAD loci were amplified from a standardized quantity of quality-controlled genomic DNA using the immunoSEQ multiplex PCR assay. Amplicons spanned the V(D)J region at a length sufficient to cover the CDR3 and identify V and J genes. The amplicons were sequenced on an Illumina platform via the commercial immunoSEQ service. Primer bias and sequencing errors were corrected using previously described methods, and TCRAD and TCRB definitions followed the IMGT database. immunoSEQ Analyzer 3.0 and VDJTools were used for repertoire analysis, which covered basic statistics, V/J segment usage, diversity estimates, rarefaction and pairwise overlap. Chao1, ChaoE, Efron-Thisted, Shannon and inverse Simpson indices were used to estimate diversity, which was also estimated on datasets down-sampled to the smallest sample. For repertoire overlap, CDR3 nucleotide sequence, V gene and J gene had to match strictly, and clustering was done by Jaccard-based multidimensional scaling. On average, thymus samples yielded roughly 800,000 unique TCRB clonotypes, whereas blood samples yielded 65,000 to 100,000.

The source material was thymocytes. The TCR sequence derives from a girl under three years old with a congenital heart defect. Donor details come from another sample of the same person, matched by shared clones. The receptor chain draws on TRBV7-9 and TRBJ2-2, with no D gene named confidently. The CDR3 region has the sequence CASSTRLANTGELFF. The sequenced DNA: TGTGCCAGCAGCACACGCCTAGCGAACACCGGGGAGCTGTTTTTT.